This entry describes one TCR beta chain. This CDR3 contains 15 residues. The germline V and J ends were trimmed by 6 bases and 0 bases, with 13 bases remaining between them. The germline V gene has CDR1 MNHNY and CDR2 SVGAGI (reference sequence). This sample was included in a study of cytomegalovirus exposure and HLA in healthy donors. PCR used 60 Vbeta primers and 13 Jbeta primers. This table comes from immunoSEQ multiplex PCR, and its TCRdb copy is limited to in-frame clones, with some not included. The table has over 90,000 clones, 55% to 75% seen once. The sequence came from a man aged 55 to 70 in good health and CMV-seronegative. Sequenced: PBMCs. J is TRBJ2-3 and V is TRBV6-6, with D possibly TRBD2 on 5 matching bases. The CDR3 bases are TGTGCCAGCAGCCACCATCGGAGGAGCACAGATACGCAGTATTTT. Residues: CASSHHRRSTDTQYF.